A selection of T cell receptor beta chains follows, all from one sample in a study of control samples from healthy donors and cancer patients. The method was immunoSEQ multiplex PCR; TCRdb's version includes in-frame clones alone and lacks a portion of them. The repertoire holds 70,000 or so clones, 94% seen once, with more than 5.5% in the top ten. Sequenced input: blood. These receptors came from a woman in her forties in good health. Both conserved end residues are trimmed from each CDR3. The D gene is left open where the match is weak. Expanded clones are given a class, and other clones once, few, many or no size at all.

TRBJ2-3 . . TRBV11-3 ASSLNPPGGTDTQY
TRBJ2-7 . TRBD1 TRBV9 ASQTGQGPGYEQY
TRBJ2-7 . . TRBV20-1 SATRSYEQY
TRBJ2-2 . . TRBV12-3/TRBV12-4 ASSLVAGELF
TRBJ1-6 . . TRBV7-2 ASSPLREEDSPLH
TRBJ2-7 few . TRBV16 ASSQSVLGNEQY
TRBJ2-7 . . TRBV20-1 SAIDSYEQY
TRBJ1-2 few . TRBV28 ASITFIQGTNYGYT
TRBJ2-7 . . TRBV24-1 ATSDGRQSYEQY
TRBJ1-5 . . TRBV27 ASSGGGLPQH
TRBJ1-4 . . TRBV2 ASTQVTEEKLF
TRBJ2-1 . . TRBV28 ASSPGGRDYNEQF
TRBJ1-5 . . TRBV10-1 ASSDERGGQPQH
TRBJ1-1 . . TRBV7-8 ASTKGENTEAF
TRBJ2-1 . TRBD2 TRBV30 AWRASGSLYEQF
TRBJ1-5 once TRBD1 TRBV9 ASSVTGASNQPQH
TRBJ2-2 . . TRBV9 ASSVVGVNTGELF
TRBJ2-3 . . TRBV7-8 ASSPRVLFDTQY
TRBJ2-6 . . TRBV5-4 ASSPTQNSGANVLT
TRBJ2-6 . . TRBV7-9 ASSFFGANVLT
TRBJ1-1 . . TRBV25-1 ASSASTWDNTEAF
TRBJ1-4 . . TRBV5-1 ASRGQFNEKLF
TRBJ2-3 . TRBD2 TRBV30 ACRRRGGVGTDTQY
TRBJ1-5 . TRBD1 TRBV28 ASSLLGQGYSNQPQH
TRBJ1-6 . . TRBV6-1 ASSENPGSNSPLH
TRBJ2-7 . . TRBV7-9 ASSLGSYEQY
TRBJ1-2 . . TRBV4-1 ASSQESRGLANYGYT
TRBJ1-5 . . TRBV9 ASSDKDGPYQPQH
TRBJ1-1 . . TRBV5-5 ASSLARGGTTEAF
TRBJ2-1 . . TRBV9 ASSVGGSSNEQF
TRBJ2-5 . . TRBV2 ASSEGREETQY
TRBJ1-6 once TRBD1 TRBV4-3 ASSQRAGQGGSPLH
TRBJ2-7 . . TRBV11-3 ASSLGINYEQY
TRBJ2-7 . TRBD1 TRBV6-5 ASRQPTGGRYEQY
TRBJ2-2 . . TRBV11-2 ASSLDPTGELF
TRBJ2-1 . TRBD2 TRBV28 ASSRSSGGDGEQF
TRBJ1-1 . . TRBV7-2 ASSLDMRREAF
TRBJ2-7 . TRBD2 TRBV5-1 ASSGGSGGYEQY
TRBJ2-2 once TRBD2 TRBV28 ASSPMGLAGGLNTGELF
TRBJ1-5 . . TRBV7-9 ASSLSTGNQPQH
TRBJ2-3 . . TRBV5-8 ASSLNPAGTDTQY
TRBJ2-1 . . TRBV5-4 ASSFQGPYNEQF
TRBJ2-7 . . TRBV7-8 ASSLVGRHYEQY
TRBJ1-3 . . TRBV6-5 ASSHSGNTIY
TRBJ1-1 . . TRBV29-1 SSVPGTTNTEAF
TRBJ2-3 . . TRBV7-9 ASSLAGRTDTQY
TRBJ2-2 . TRBD2 TRBV4-2 ASSQVLASNTGELF
TRBJ1-3 . . TRBV10-3 AISDISSGNTIY
TRBJ2-7 . . TRBV28 ASSLLDSPYEQY
TRBJ2-3 . TRBD2 TRBV7-9 ASSPFLSGRSTDTQY
TRBJ1-5 . TRBD1 TRBV6-5 ASNPGQGFSQH
TRBJ1-5 few . TRBV6-1 ASSEWGTLDQPQH
TRBJ1-3 . . TRBV6-5 ASSYAMGGNTIY
TRBJ2-2 . . TRBV7-7 ASSPGLLNTGELF
TRBJ1-4 . . TRBV30 AWSVNEKLF
TRBJ1-1 . . TRBV5-1 ASSYGTEGTEAF
TRBJ2-3 once TRBD2 TRBV2 ASRPGLAGGISTDTQY
TRBJ2-3 . . TRBV7-7 ASSLGSSTDTQY